The 6 T cell receptor beta chains listed next were all sequenced from one sample in a study of blood T cell repertoires in COVID-19. TCRdb's table, derived via immunoSEQ multiplex PCR, lists solely in-frame clones and lacks some. Seen here are approximately 350,000 clones, around 90% observed once, and the top ten hold less than 3.5%. The sequenced sample was peripheral blood. Every receptor here comes from a woman aged 30 to 39 with COVID-19, enrolled during active disease.

The chain recombines TRBV18 with TRBJ2-5, with 10 bases that match TRBD1. The V gene's germline CDR1 is KGHSH and CDR2 LQKENI. The CDR3 totals 17 residues. The V and J ends lost 2 bases and 4 bases, in that order; junction bases with no gene match: 10. In DNA, the CDR3 is TGTGCCAGCTCACCATACCTGACAGGGGGCAGCGGAGAGACCCAGTACTTC. Protein: CASSPYLTGGSGETQYF.

This clone was seen once. The chain couples TRBV6-1 to TRBJ2-7; 9 positions match TRBD1. With V trimmed by 0 bases and J by 2 bases, 5 bases remained unmatched. Per the germline V gene, CDR1 is MNHNS and CDR2 is SASEGT. CDR3 size: 16 residues. The CDR3 DNA sequence: TGTGCCAGCAGTGAAGCGTGGGGACAGGGCGCCTACGAGCAGTACTTC. Translated: CASSEAWGQGAYEQYF.

This sequence joins TRBV6-5 and TRBJ1-1; D uncertain. The germline V and J ends were trimmed by 6 bases and 5 bases, with 7 bases remaining between them. CDR3 length: 11 amino acids. Germline-derived CDR1 and CDR2 are MNHEY and SVGAGI. The chain's CDR3 is CASSRETEAFF. For the CDR3, the DNA is TGTGCCAGCAGCCGCGAAACTGAAGCTTTCTTT.

The V call is TRBV11-3, the J call TRBJ2-1; 11 bases line up with TRBD2. V dropped 4 bases and J dropped 3; count of bases not matched to a gene: 2. The CDR3 totals 15 residues. The germline V gene encodes CDR1 SGHNT and CDR2 YENEEA. The DNA of the CDR3 is TGTGCCAGCAGCTCGGGACTAGCGGACTACAATGAGCAGTTCTTC. This codes for CASSSGLADYNEQFF.

The chain couples TRBV19 to TRBJ1-2; 10 bases align to TRBD1. The CDR3 is 14 amino acids. Germline values: CDR1 LNHDA, CDR2 SQIVND (reference sequence). The trim removed 3 bases at V and 7 bases at J, leaving 5 bases unmatched. CDR3 sequence reads: CASSIQGQGSGYTF. The CDR3 bases are TGTGCCAGTAGTATCCAGGGACAGGGGTCTGGCTACACCTTC.

This clone was seen more than once but under ten times. V gene TRBV11-2 combines with J gene TRBJ2-7; TRBD1 matches 9 bases. The germline V gene has CDR1 SGHAT and CDR2 FQNNGV. The CDR3 totals 14 residues. With 1 base clipped from V and 10 bases from J, the junction kept 8 bases outside the gene matches. CDR3 protein: CASSLGGTGNLQYF. The DNA for the CDR3 is TGTGCCAGCAGCTTAGGGGGGACAGGGAATCTCCAGTACTTC.